The 21 T cell receptor beta chains listed next were all sequenced from one sample in a study of T cell repertoires in cytomegalovirus infection. TCRdb called the reads again in MiXCR, with one record for every CDR3 protein. This table has about 310,000 distinct CDR3 sequences, 25% appearing once. Antigens for these TCRs are unknown. This sample comprised cultured PBMCs, obtained from culture after CMV antigen stimulation. Every receptor here comes from a human donor in good health (CMV status not recorded). Some clones in this sample may be carry-over from other donors' samples.

The sample holds a few counts of this clonotype. This chain connects TRBV6-5 to TRBJ1-1; D is ambiguous. Germline CDR1 reads MNHEY; CDR2 reads SVGAGI. This CDR3 has 16 residues. V was cut by 0 bases and J by 0 bases, with 11 bases left in between. The CDR3 bases are TGTGCCAGCAGTTACTCGAGGTCAGTCATGAACACTGAAGCTTTCTTT. This codes for CASSYSRSVMNTEAFF.

V and J are TRBV5-8 and TRBJ2-3; 10 nucleotides match TRBD1. The CDR3 covers 14 residues. V gave up 4 bases and J gave up 9 bases; unmatched junction bases: 8. Germline CDR1 SGHTS, CDR2 YDEGEE. For the CDR3, the DNA is TGTGCCAGCAGCCCGGACAGGGGGGGAAGAACGCAGTATTTT. This translates into CASSPDRGGRTQYF.

This clonotype was seen many times. The CDR3 protein is CASSPRTAYGYTF. CDR3 sequence (DNA): TGTGCCAGCAGCCCCCGGACGGCGTATGGCTACACCTTC. V and J are TRBV7-2 and TRBJ1-2; D ambiguous. The CDR3 is 13 amino acids. Germline-derived CDR1 and CDR2 are SGHTA and FQGNSA. The V and J ends lost 5 bases and 5 bases respectively, with 12 bases between them.

As DNA, the CDR3 is TGTGCCATCAGTCGCGGTCAGTCAGGAGAGCAGTTCTTC. It yields the protein CAISRGQSGEQFF. The chain is built from TRBV10-3 and TRBJ2-1; the D is unclear. Germline V gives CDR1 ENHRY, CDR2 SYGVKD. The ends were cut back, 5 bases at V and 10 bases at J, with 15 bases in the middle. This CDR3 spans 13 amino acids.

The chain combines TRBV15 with TRBJ1-6; a possible D gene is TRBD1 (6 bases). Germline V gives CDR1 LNHNV, CDR2 YYDKDF (reference sequence). The CDR3 sequence is 16 residues long. V lost 1 base to trimming and J lost 6 bases, with 13 bases between them. The CDR3 DNA follows: TGTGCCACCAGCAGAGGGGAAGGGGGTTTTAATTCACCCCTCCACTTT. It encodes CATSRGEGGFNSPLHF.

This clonotype was counted at least ten times. The chain is built from TRBV7-2 and TRBJ1-6; D ambiguous. This CDR3 has 13 amino acids. Germline assignment: CDR1 SGHTA and CDR2 FQGNSA. Trimming took 1 base from V and 10 from J, leaving 8 bases between them. CDR3 nucleotides: TGTGCCAGCAGCTTAGAGGCAAGATCACCCCTCCACTTT. Translated: CASSLEARSPLHF. The entire variable domain, with the rest obtained from reference TRBV7-2 and TRBJ1-6, is as follows: GAGVSQSPSNKVTEKGKDVELRCDPISGHTALYWYRQSLGQGLEFLIYFQGNSAPDKSGLPSDRFSAERTGGSVSTLTIQRTQQEDSAVYLCASSLEARSPLHFGNGTRLTVT.

The table lists this clonotype with a few counts. The CDR3 nucleotides read TGTGCCAGCAGCTTATCCACCCCCATGGGCGAGCAGTTCTTC. Translation: CASSLSTPMGEQFF. This rearrangement joins TRBV7-9 to TRBJ2-1; D not certain. V gave up 2 bases and J gave up 10 bases, with 15 bases separating them. CDR3 size: 14 residues. Germline loops: CDR1 SEHNR, CDR2 FQNEAQ (reference sequence).

This sequence joins TRBV7-9 and TRBJ1-5; D unclear. This CDR3 is built from 15 residues. V shed 3 bases and J shed 2 bases, with 11 bases lying between them. Germline V gene sequence: CDR1 SEHNR, CDR2 FQNEAQ (reference sequence). Here the CDR3 reads CASSFGLRGNQPQHF. Here the CDR3 DNA reads TGTGCCAGCAGCTTTGGGCTTCGGGGCAATCAGCCCCAGCATTTT. Supplemented by reference TRBV7-9 and TRBJ1-5, the full variable domain reads DTGVSQNPRHKITKRGQNVTFRCDPISEHNRLYWYRQTLGQGPEFLTYFQNEAQLEKSRLLSDRFSAERPKGSFSTLEIQRTEQGDSAMYLCASSFGLRGNQPQHFGDGTRLSIL.

This clonotype was detected a few times. V is TRBV6-5 and J is TRBJ1-1; possible D gene TRBD1, 5 bases. V dropped 5 bases and J dropped 8 bases, with 9 bases sitting between them. The CDR3 length is 11 residues. The germline gives CDR1 MNHEY, CDR2 SVGAGI. CDR3 in amino acids: CASSNHREAFF. CDR3 in DNA: TGTGCCAGCAGTAACCACAGGGAAGCTTTCTTT.

This clonotype was counted at least ten times. The chain links TRBV12-3 or TRBV12-4 to TRBJ2-7, with a weak D call TRBD1 (5 bases). V dropped 6 bases and J dropped 5 bases, with 11 bases sitting between them. The CDR3 is made up of 12 amino acids. In DNA, the CDR3 is TGTGCCAGCAGCCAGGGTATGGACGAGCAGTACTTC. Amino acid sequence: CASSQGMDEQYF.

This clonotype appeared a few times. This chain connects TRBV29-1 to TRBJ2-2, with D unresolved. The CDR3 has 12 amino acids. Trimming removed 4 bases at V and 1 base at J, with 4 bases between. Germline loops: CDR1 SQVTM, CDR2 ANQGSEA. CDR3 nucleotides: TGCAGCGTTGCAGGGAACACCGGGGAGCTGTTTTTT. Its translation: CSVAGNTGELFF.

Ten or more counts support this clonotype. In DNA, the CDR3 is TGTGCCAGCAGCCCTCGCGGGAGAGAGGACAATGAGCAGTTCTTC. This sequence encodes CASSPRGREDNEQFF. J is TRBJ2-1 and V is TRBV9; 7 positions match TRBD2. The V gene's germline CDR1 is SGDLS and CDR2 YYNGEE. Trimming cost V 4 bases and J 5 bases; bases outside gene matches: 9. This CDR3 spans 15 amino acids.

This chain connects TRBV5-1 to TRBJ2-3; D is ambiguous. CDR3 size: 13 residues. The V gene lost 4 bases and the J gene lost 5 bases, with 11 bases spanning the gap. CDR1 is SGHRS, CDR2 YFSETQ, per germline. The CDR3 spells CASSRVGEDTQYF. For the CDR3, the DNA is TGCGCCAGCAGCCGGGTAGGAGAAGATACGCAGTATTTT.

This clonotype occurred a few times. This rearrangement joins TRBV7-2 to TRBJ2-1; D is undetermined. Germline V gives CDR1 SGHTA, CDR2 FQGNSA. The CDR3 is 15 residues long. Trimming removed 4 bases from V and 0 bases from J, with 10 bases in between. The CDR3, as DNA: TGTGCCAGCAGCTCGATGGGCCCCTCCTACAATGAGCAGTTCTTC. It translates to CASSSMGPSYNEQFF.

The chain carries TRBV7-2 and TRBJ1-2, with 7 bases fitting TRBD1. J gave up 4 bases and V 6 bases, and 5 bases lay outside the gene matches. Germline V gene sequence: CDR1 SGHTA, CDR2 FQGNSA. CDR3 length: 13 amino acids. In DNA, the CDR3 is TGTGCCAGCAGAATCGGACAGGTCTATGGCTACACCTTC. This gives the protein CASRIGQVYGYTF.

Many counts were recorded for this clonotype. The chain links TRBV7-2 to TRBJ2-3; D gene uncertain. Germline V gene data show CDR1 as SGHTA and CDR2 as FQGNSA. CDR3 length equals 13 residues. Trimming stripped 3 bases from V and 6 bases from J, with 10 bases between. The CDR3 is CASSFSKGDTQYF. In DNA, the CDR3 is TGTGCCAGCAGCTTCTCCAAAGGCGATACGCAGTATTTT.

This chain uses TRBV7-9 with TRBJ2-3; the D gene is possibly TRBD1 (6 bases). Germline V CDR1 and CDR2: SEHNR, FQNEAQ (reference sequence). The V end was cut by 4 bases, the J end by 0 bases, with 14 bases between. This CDR3 has 16 amino acids. The CDR3 loop is CASSSRGVLSTDTQYF. Written as DNA, the CDR3 is TGTGCCAGCAGCTCCAGGGGTGTACTAAGCACAGATACGCAGTATTTT.

This clonotype was recorded a few times. The rearrangement links TRBV11-2 to TRBJ1-1, with D perhaps matching TRBD1 (6 bases). Trimming cost V 2 bases and J 5 bases, with 9 bases left between them. The CDR3 is 13 residues long. Germline V gene data show CDR1 as SGHAT and CDR2 as FQNNGV. CDR3 in DNA: TGTGCCAGCAGCTTACAACAGGGTACTGAAGCTTTCTTT. Protein: CASSLQQGTEAFF. The entire variable domain, with the rest obtained from reference TRBV11-2 and TRBJ1-1, is as follows: EAGVAQSPRYKIIEKRQSVAFWCNPISGHATLYWYQQILGQGPKLLIQFQNNGVVDDSQLPKDRFSAERLKGVDSTLKIQPAKLEDSAVYLCASSLQQGTEAFFGQGTRLTVV.

Many counts were recorded for this clonotype. The chain recombines TRBV11-1 with TRBJ2-7; D gene uncertain. Germline lookup yields CDR1 SGHAT and CDR2 FQDESV (reference sequence). This CDR3 has 14 amino acids. Trimming pared 1 base from V and 2 bases from J, leaving 9 bases between. CDR3 DNA sequence: TGTGCCAGCAGCTTAGAGTCGGGCGCCTACGAGCAGTACTTC. It is translated as CASSLESGAYEQYF.

This clonotype was seen a few times. The chain recombines TRBV15 with TRBJ2-1; 8 nucleotides line up with TRBD2. The V gene's germline CDR1 is LNHNV and CDR2 YYDKDF (reference sequence). This CDR3 is 15 amino acids long. With 1 base clipped from V and 10 bases from J, the junction kept 9 bases outside the gene matches. The CDR3 region has the DNA TGTGCCACCAGCAGAGCCGACGGGAGGGCCAACGAGCAGTTCTTC. This gives the protein CATSRADGRANEQFF. The full variable domain, in which reference TRBV15 and TRBJ2-1 provide the parts outside the CDR3, is DAMVIQNPRYQVTQFGKPVTLSCSQTLNHNVMYWYQQKSSQAPKLLFHYYDKDFNNEADTPDNFQSRRPNTSFCFLDIRSPGLGDTAMYLCATSRADGRANEQFFGPGTRLTVL.

This clonotype was seen many times. The V call is TRBV12-3 or TRBV12-4, the J call TRBJ2-3; a possible D gene is TRBD1 (6 bases). Trimming cost V 1 base and J 2 bases, with 16 bases left between them. The CDR3 loop spans 17 amino acids. The CDR3 DNA follows: TGTGCCAGCAGTTTAGTTTGGCAGGGGCTCATCACAGATACGCAGTATTTT. Translating it yields CASSLVWQGLITDTQYF.